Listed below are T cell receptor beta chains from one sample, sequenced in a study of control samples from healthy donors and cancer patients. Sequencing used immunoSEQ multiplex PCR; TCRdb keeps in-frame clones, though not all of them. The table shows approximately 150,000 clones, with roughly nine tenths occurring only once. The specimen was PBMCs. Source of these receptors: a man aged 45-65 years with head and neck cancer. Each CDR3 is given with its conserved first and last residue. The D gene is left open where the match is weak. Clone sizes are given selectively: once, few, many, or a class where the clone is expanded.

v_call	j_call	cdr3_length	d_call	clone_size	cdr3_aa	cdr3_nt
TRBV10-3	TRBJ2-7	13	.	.	CAISSGTYYEQYF	TGTGCCATCAGTTCCGGGACCTACTACGAGCAGTACTTC
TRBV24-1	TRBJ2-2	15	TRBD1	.	CATRGQGDITGELFF	TGTGCCACCAGGGGACAGGGGGATATCACCGGGGAGCTGTTTTTT
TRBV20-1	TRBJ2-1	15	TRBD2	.	CSASKPSGRSGEQFF	TGCAGTGCTAGTAAGCCTAGCGGGAGGTCTGGAGAGCAGTTCTTC
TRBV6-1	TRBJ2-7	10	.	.	CASSEAQGYF	TGTGCCAGCAGTGAAGCGCAGGGGTACTTC
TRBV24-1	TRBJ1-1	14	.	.	CATSDLGLGGTTFF	TGTGCCACCAGTGATTTGGGGCTAGGGGGGACAACTTTCTTT
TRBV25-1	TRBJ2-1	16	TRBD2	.	CASSSPLAGFYNEQFF	TGTGCCAGCAGCTCACCTCTAGCGGGGTTTTACAATGAGCAGTTCTTC
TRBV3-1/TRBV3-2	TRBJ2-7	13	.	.	CASSQDIDYEQYF	TGTGCCAGCAGCCAAGACATAGACTACGAGCAGTACTTC
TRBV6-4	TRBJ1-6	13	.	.	CLSARGNNSPLHF	TGTCTCTCAGCAAGGGGGAATAATTCACCCCTCCACTTT
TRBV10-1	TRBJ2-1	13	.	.	CASSPNSANEQFF	TGCGCCAGCAGTCCAAATTCGGCCAATGAGCAGTTCTTC
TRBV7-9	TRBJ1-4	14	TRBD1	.	CASSYTGGYEKLFF	TGTGCCAGCAGCTATACAGGGGGTTACGAAAAACTGTTTTTT
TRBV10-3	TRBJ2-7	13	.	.	CAISGVDTYEQYF	TGTGCCATCAGCGGGGTAGATACCTACGAGCAGTACTTC
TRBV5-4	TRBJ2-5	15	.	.	CASSSPVGPRETQYF	TGTGCCAGCAGCTCCCCTGTCGGTCCCCGAGAGACCCAGTACTTC
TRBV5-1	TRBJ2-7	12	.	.	CASSHSSYEQYF	TGCGCCAGCAGTCATAGCTCCTACGAGCAGTACTTC
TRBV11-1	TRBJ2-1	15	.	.	CASSLAPDSYNEQFF	TGTGCCAGCAGCTTAGCGCCAGACTCCTACAATGAGCAGTTCTTC
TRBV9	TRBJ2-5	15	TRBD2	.	CASSETPSGGETQYF	TGTGCCAGCAGCGAGACGCCTTCGGGGGGGGAGACCCAGTACTTC
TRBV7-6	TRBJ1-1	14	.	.	CASSPMVPNTEAFF	TGTGCCAGCAGCCCGATGGTACCGAACACTGAAGCTTTCTTT
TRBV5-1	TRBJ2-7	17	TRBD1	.	CASSLAPRQGFSYEQYF	TGCGCCAGCAGCTTGGCCCCGAGACAGGGATTCTCCTACGAGCAGTACTTC
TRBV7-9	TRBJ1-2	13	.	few	CASSQGNNYGYTF	TGTGCCAGCAGCCAGGGGAATAACTATGGCTACACCTTC
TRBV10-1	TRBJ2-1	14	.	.	CASSDGADYNEQFF	TGCGCCAGCAGTGATGGGGCGGATTACAATGAGCAGTTCTTC
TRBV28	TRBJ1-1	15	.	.	CASRRRGVWVFEAFF	TGTGCCAGCAGACGACGGGGGGTTTGGGTCTTTGAAGCTTTCTTT
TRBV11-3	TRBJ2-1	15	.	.	CASSLVGGIVNEQFF	TGTGCCAGCAGCCTAGTCGGGGGAATAGTAAATGAGCAGTTCTTC
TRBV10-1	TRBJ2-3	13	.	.	CASRADITDTQYF	TGCGCCAGCAGGGCGGACATCACAGATACGCAGTATTTT
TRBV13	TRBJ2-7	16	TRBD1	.	CASSTYRDRSSYEQYF	TGTGCCAGCAGCACCTACCGGGACAGAAGCTCCTACGAGCAGTACTTC
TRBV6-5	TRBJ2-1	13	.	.	CASASSGYNEQFF	TGTGCCAGCGCGAGTAGCGGCTACAATGAGCAGTTCTTC
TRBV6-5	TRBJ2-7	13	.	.	CASSYSNGPEQYF	TGTGCCAGCAGTTACTCGAATGGGCCCGAGCAGTACTTC
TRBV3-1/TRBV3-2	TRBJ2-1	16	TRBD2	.	CASSRTSGRFYNEQFF	TGTGCCAGCAGTCGGACTAGCGGGAGATTCTACAATGAGCAGTTCTTC
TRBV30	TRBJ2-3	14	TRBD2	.	CAWASGASTDTQYF	TGTGCCTGGGCGAGCGGGGCAAGCACAGATACGCAGTATTTT
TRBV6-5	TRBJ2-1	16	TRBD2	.	CASSWRTSGRYNEQFF	TGTGCCAGCAGTTGGCGGACTAGCGGGAGATACAATGAGCAGTTCTTC
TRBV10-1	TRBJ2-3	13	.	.	CASSDLGGDTQYF	TGCGCCAGCAGTGACCTAGGTGGAGATACGCAGTATTTT
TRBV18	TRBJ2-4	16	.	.	CASSPPGELAKNIQYF	TGTGCCAGCTCACCACCGGGAGAACTAGCCAAAAACATTCAGTACTTC
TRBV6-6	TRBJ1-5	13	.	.	CASTSHSNQPQHF	TGTGCCAGCACCTCACATAGCAATCAGCCCCAGCATTTT
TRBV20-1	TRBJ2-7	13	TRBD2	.	CSASLLASNEQYF	TGCAGTGCTAGTTTACTAGCGAGTAACGAGCAGTACTTC
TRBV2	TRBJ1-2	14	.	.	CASSERQIGYGYTF	TGTGCCAGCAGTGAGAGACAGATCGGCTATGGCTACACCTTC
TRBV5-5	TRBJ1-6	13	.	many	CASSLVDNPPLHF	TGTGCCAGCAGCTTGGTAGATAATCCACCCCTCCACTTT
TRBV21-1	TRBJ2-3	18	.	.	CASSKTEQKRGDTDTQYF	TGTGCCAGCAGCAAAACGGAACAGAAAAGGGGAGACACAGATACGCAGTATTTT
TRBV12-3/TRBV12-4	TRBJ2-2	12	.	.	CASNGDTGELFF	TGTGCCAGCAATGGGGACACCGGGGAGCTGTTTTTT
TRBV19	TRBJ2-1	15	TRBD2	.	CASKLAAGGHNEQFF	TGTGCCAGTAAACTTGCTGCGGGAGGCCACAATGAGCAGTTCTTC
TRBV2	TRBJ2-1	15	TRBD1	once	CASRTGQGSSNEQFF	TGTGCCAGCAGGACGGGACAGGGTAGTTCCAATGAGCAGTTCTTC
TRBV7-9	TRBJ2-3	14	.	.	CASSSGVRTDTQYF	TGTGCCAGCAGTTCCGGGGTCCGCACAGATACGCAGTATTTT
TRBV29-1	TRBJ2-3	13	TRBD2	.	CSVGTSGTDTQYF	TGCAGCGTCGGGACTAGCGGTACAGATACGCAGTATTTT
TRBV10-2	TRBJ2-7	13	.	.	CASSDPVYYEQYF	TGCGCCAGCAGTGATCCGGTATACTACGAGCAGTACTTC
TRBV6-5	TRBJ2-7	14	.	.	CASTRDRRGYEQYF	TGTGCCAGCACCAGAGACAGGCGTGGCTACGAGCAGTACTTC
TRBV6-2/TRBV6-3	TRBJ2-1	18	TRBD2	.	CASSYEIAGGPPLNEQFF	TGTGCCAGCAGTTACGAAATAGCGGGAGGCCCCCCTCTCAATGAGCAGTTCTTC
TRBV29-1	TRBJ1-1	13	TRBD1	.	CSGATGLGTEAFF	TGCAGCGGGGCGACAGGGTTGGGCACTGAAGCTTTCTTT
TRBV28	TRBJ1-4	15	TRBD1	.	CASSSAGTANEKLFF	TGTGCCAGCAGTTCCGCCGGGACAGCAAATGAAAAACTGTTTTTT
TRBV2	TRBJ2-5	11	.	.	CASSDQETQYF	TGTGCCAGCAGTGACCAGGAGACCCAGTACTTC
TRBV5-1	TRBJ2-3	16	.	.	CASSPLTGLSTDTQYF	TGCGCCAGCAGCCCTTTGACAGGCCTTAGCACAGATACGCAGTATTTT
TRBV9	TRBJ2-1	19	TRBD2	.	CASSVTLGGAGGPNNEQFF	TGTGCCAGCAGCGTAACCCTGGGTGGTGCGGGGGGACCAAACAATGAGCAGTTCTTC
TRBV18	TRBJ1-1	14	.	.	CASSPTGMNTEAFF	TGTGCCAGCTCACCCACGGGGATGAACACTGAAGCTTTCTTT
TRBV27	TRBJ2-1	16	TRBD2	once	CASSLSPGGLSNEQFF	TGTGCCAGCAGTTTATCCCCGGGGGGACTCTCCAATGAGCAGTTCTTC
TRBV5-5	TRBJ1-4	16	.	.	CASSLRISTANEKLFF	TGTGCCAGCAGCTTGAGGATTTCAACTGCTAATGAAAAACTGTTTTTT
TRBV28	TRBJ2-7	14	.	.	CASRLDLGLSEQYF	TGTGCCAGCCGCTTGGACTTGGGCCTCTCAGAGCAGTACTTC
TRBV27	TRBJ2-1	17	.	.	CASSSPLTRGSYNEQFF	TGTGCCAGCAGTTCCCCCCTGACCCGGGGCTCCTACAATGAGCAGTTCTTC
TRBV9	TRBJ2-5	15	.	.	CASSVGQEPLETQYF	TGTGCCAGCAGCGTAGGACAGGAACCGCTAGAGACCCAGTACTTC
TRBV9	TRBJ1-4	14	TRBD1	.	CASGSGQGYEKLFF	TGTGCCAGTGGTTCAGGACAGGGGTATGAAAAACTGTTTTTT
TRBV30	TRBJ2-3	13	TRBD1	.	CAWREGGLDTQYF	TGTGCCTGGAGGGAAGGGGGCCTAGATACGCAGTATTTT
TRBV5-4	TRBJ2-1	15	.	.	CASSDQSRGGNEQFF	TGTGCCAGCAGCGACCAATCCAGGGGGGGTAATGAGCAGTTCTTC
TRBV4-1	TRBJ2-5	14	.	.	CASSRRRDQETQYF	TGCGCCAGCAGCCGTAGGAGAGATCAAGAGACCCAGTACTTC
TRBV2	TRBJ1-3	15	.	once	CASSDGEGIGNTIYF	TGTGCCAGCAGTGACGGTGAGGGGATTGGAAACACCATATATTTT